This TCR beta chain is drawn from a study of T cell repertoires in cytomegalovirus infection. The CDR3 totals 16 residues. CDR1 is MDHEN, CDR2 SYDVKM, per germline. V gave up 4 bases and J gave up 0 bases, with 16 bases separating them. TCRdb re-called the reads with MiXCR, one entry per CDR3 protein. Among about 740,000 distinct CDR3 sequences listed, under 40% were seen once. This clonotype was counted ten times or more. The specimen was PBMCs. The chain carries TRBV28 and TRBJ2-7; D ambiguous. The TCR originated in a human donor in good health (CMV status not recorded). Some clones in this sample may be carry-over from other donors' samples. CDR3 residues: CASSSNLMGSSYEQYF. The CDR3 DNA is TGTGCCAGCAGTTCCAACCTCATGGGGTCCTCCTACGAGCAGTACTTC.